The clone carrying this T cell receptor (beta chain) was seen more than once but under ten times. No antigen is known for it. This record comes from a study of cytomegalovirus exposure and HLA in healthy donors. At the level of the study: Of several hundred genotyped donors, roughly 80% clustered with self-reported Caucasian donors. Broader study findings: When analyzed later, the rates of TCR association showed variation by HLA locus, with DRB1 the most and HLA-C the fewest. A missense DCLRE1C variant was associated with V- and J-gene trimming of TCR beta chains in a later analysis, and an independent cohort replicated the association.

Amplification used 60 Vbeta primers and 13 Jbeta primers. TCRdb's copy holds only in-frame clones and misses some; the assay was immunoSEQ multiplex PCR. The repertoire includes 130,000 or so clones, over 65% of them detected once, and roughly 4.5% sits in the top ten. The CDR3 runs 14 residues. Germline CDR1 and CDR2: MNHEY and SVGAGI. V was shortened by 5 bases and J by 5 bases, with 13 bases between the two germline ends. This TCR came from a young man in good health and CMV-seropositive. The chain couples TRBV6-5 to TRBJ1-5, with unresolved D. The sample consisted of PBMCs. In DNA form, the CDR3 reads TGTGCCAGCAGTCCCGGGAGGGCCTATCAGCCCCAGCATTTT. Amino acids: CASSPGRAYQPQHF.